Below, 28 T cell receptor beta chains from the same sample are listed, as sequenced in a study of cytomegalovirus exposure and HLA in healthy donors. The PCR employed 60 Vbeta primers together with 13 Jbeta primers. Libraries were prepared by immunoSEQ multiplex PCR; TCRdb keeps only in-frame clonotypes and omits some of them. The sample includes around 84,000 clones, around 77% of them seen just once. The source material was PBMCs. The receptor source for this set is a middle-aged man in good health and CMV-seronegative.

The chain recombines TRBV12-5 with TRBJ2-5; a possible D gene is TRBD1 (6 bases). Trimming stripped 5 bases from V and 5 bases from J, with 12 bases between. Germline CDR1 reads LGHNT; CDR2 reads FRNRAP. The CDR3 totals 13 residues. CDR3 nucleotides: TGTGCTAGTGGTCGAACAGGGCTGGAGACCCAGTACTTC. This gives the protein CASGRTGLETQYF.

This clone was observed a handful of times. The V gene is TRBV4-1, the J gene TRBJ1-1; 7 bases are a match to TRBD1. The length of the CDR3 is 14 residues. The V segment lost 4 bases and the J segment 4 bases; nucleotides outside the gene matches: 6. The germline gives CDR1 MGHRA, CDR2 YSYEKL. The CDR3: CASSLRQGGTEAFF. The CDR3 DNA reads TGCGCCAGCAGCCTCCGACAGGGAGGCACTGAAGCTTTCTTT.

The chain links TRBV7-6 to TRBJ1-4; TRBD1 is a possible D gene (6 bases). The V gene lost 5 bases and the J gene lost 7 bases, with 20 bases spanning the gap. CDR3 length equals 16 residues. Germline-derived CDR1 and CDR2 are SGHVS and FNYEAQ. CDR3 in amino acids: CASSPRGGGVSEKLFF. The CDR3 DNA reads TGTGCCAGCAGCCCCAGAGGGGGAGGGGTTTCTGAAAAACTGTTTTTT.

The chain has TRBV9 and TRBJ1-2; perhaps TRBD1 as D (5 bases). Deletions cut 4 bases from V and 3 bases from J, with 16 bases between. CDR1 and CDR2 (germline): SGDLS, YYNGEE. This CDR3 comprises 15 residues. The CDR3 region is CASSPRQGSHYGYTF. As DNA, the CDR3 is TGTGCCAGCAGCCCTCGCCAGGGCTCCCACTATGGCTACACCTTC.

The J gene is TRBJ2-3, the V gene TRBV11-2; no clear D gene. With 5 bases removed from V and 9 bases from J, the gap between germline ends came to 9 bases. CDR3 length: 11 residues. CDR1 is SGHAT, CDR2 FQNNGV, per germline. The CDR3 bases are TGTGCCAGCAGCCGAGGTGGGACGCAGTATTTT. Translating it yields CASSRGGTQYF.

The chain links TRBV9 to TRBJ2-5; 10 bases are a match to TRBD2. The CDR3 covers 17 residues. Germline V gene sequence: CDR1 SGDLS, CDR2 YYNGEE. V trimming: 0 bases; J trimming: 1 base; junction bases outside the gene matches: 6. The CDR3 sequence: CASSVGASGGAQETQYF. CDR3 in DNA: TGTGCCAGCAGCGTAGGGGCGAGCGGGGGGGCCCAAGAGACCCAGTACTTC. The whole variable domain, filled in from reference TRBV9 and TRBJ2-5, reads DSGVTQTPKHLITATGQRVTLRCSPRSGDLSVYWYQQSLDQGLQFLIQYYNGEERAKGNILERFSAQQFPDLHSELNLSSLELGDSALYFCASSVGASGGAQETQYFGPGTRLLVL.

This clone was seen a few times. The CDR3 sequence: CASSDDREGDTQYF. The CDR3 DNA sequence: TGTGCCAGCAGCGACGACAGGGAAGGAGATACGCAGTATTTT. The chain recombines TRBV9 with TRBJ2-3, with 7 bases identical to TRBD1. The germline CDR1 and CDR2 sequences are SGDLS and YYNGEE. V lost 3 bases and J lost 5; bases outside the gene matches: 6. The CDR3 spans 14 residues.

This clone has only a few counts. The genes are TRBV19 and TRBJ2-7, with D possibly being TRBD1 (6 bases). CDR3 length: 13 residues. Germline-derived CDR1 and CDR2 are LNHDA and SQIVND (reference sequence). V was shortened by 7 bases and J by 0 bases, with 10 bases between the two germline ends. The CDR3 protein is CASTGTTSYEQYF. The CDR3 nucleotides read TGTGCCAGTACCGGGACAACCTCCTACGAGCAGTACTTC. The full variable domain, rest sourced from reference TRBV19 and TRBJ2-7, is DGGITQSPKYLFRKEGQNVTLSCEQNLNHDAMYWYRQDPGQGLRLIYYSQIVNDFQKGDIAEGYSVSREKKESFPLTVTSAQKNPTAFYLCASTGTTSYEQYFGPGTRLTVT.

This chain connects TRBV6-5 to TRBJ1-2; tentatively, D is TRBD1 (6 bases). The CDR3 runs to 13 residues. V was clipped by 2 bases and J by 4 bases, with 8 bases between them. Germline CDR1 MNHEY, CDR2 SVGAGI. The CDR3 sequence is CASSYPDSYGYTF. Here the CDR3 DNA reads TGTGCCAGCAGTTACCCGGACAGCTATGGCTACACCTTC.

The genes are TRBV28 and TRBJ1-2, with TRBD1 as a possible D gene (6 bases). CDR1 and CDR2 (germline): MDHEN, SYDVKM. This CDR3 region has 12 residues. In nucleotides, the CDR3 is TGTGCTCTTGGGGGGGGCGCATATGGCTACACCTTC. Translation: CALGGGAYGYTF.

CDR3 nucleotide sequence: TGTGCCGGCCGCTTCCCTGAGGGTGGCGGGGCCAACGTCCTGACTTTC. This sequence encodes CAGRFPEGGGANVLTF. The V gene is TRBV27, the J gene TRBJ2-6; D is possibly TRBD2 (5 bases). This CDR3 is 16 amino acids long. Germline V gives CDR1 MNHEY, CDR2 SMNVEV (reference sequence). The V gene lost 11 bases and the J gene lost 4 bases, with 21 bases spanning the gap. The full variable domain, rest sourced from reference TRBV27 and TRBJ2-6, is EAQVTQNPRYLITVTGKKLTVTCSQNMNHEYMSWYRQDPGLGLRQIYYSMNVEVTDKGDVPEGYKVSRKEKRNFPLILESPSPNQTSLYFCAGRFPEGGGANVLTFGAGSRLTVL.

The chain joins TRBV7-8 to TRBJ1-5; a weak D match, TRBD1 (6 bases). Trimming took 5 bases from V and 2 from J, leaving 22 bases between them. This CDR3 has 18 amino acids. The germline V gene encodes CDR1 SGHVS and CDR2 FQNEAQ. DNA for the CDR3: TGTGCCAGCAGCCCAAGGGGGGGCCGGGCTGGGGGCAATCAGCCCCAGCATTTT. Its protein is CASSPRGGRAGGNQPQHF.

The V and J genes are TRBV27 and TRBJ1-4; D may be TRBD1 (6 bases). The V gene's germline CDR1 is MNHEY and CDR2 SMNVEV (reference sequence). The germline V and J ends were trimmed by 4 bases and 8 bases, with 14 bases remaining between them. This CDR3 is 14 amino acids long. The CDR3 spells CASSSLRGGEKLFF. The DNA for the CDR3 is TGTGCCAGCAGTTCCCTCAGGGGTGGGGAAAAACTGTTTTTT. Drawing the rest from reference TRBV27 and TRBJ1-4, the complete variable domain is EAQVTQNPRYLITVTGKKLTVTCSQNMNHEYMSWYRQDPGLGLRQIYYSMNVEVTDKGDVPEGYKVSRKEKRNFPLILESPSPNQTSLYFCASSSLRGGEKLFFGSGTQLSVL.

This chain connects TRBV7-6 to TRBJ2-7; 9 nucleotides match TRBD1. Unmatched junction bases numbered 5, after V lost 1 base and J lost 7 bases. The CDR3 sequence is 14 residues long. In germline, CDR1 is SGHVS, CDR2 FNYEAQ. Here the CDR3 DNA reads TGTGCCAGCAGCTTAGGGACAGGGGCTAGGGAGCAGTACTTC. Translation: CASSLGTGAREQYF.

The chain employs TRBV9 and TRBJ2-1, with 9 bases matching TRBD2. Germline V lookup: CDR1 SGDLS, CDR2 YYNGEE. V was clipped by 1 base and J by 0 bases; unmatched bases: 5. The CDR3 consists of 17 residues. The CDR3 protein is CASSVTGLARSYNEQFF. CDR3 nucleotide sequence: TGTGCCAGCAGCGTAACGGGACTAGCACGCTCCTACAATGAGCAGTTCTTC.

The chain couples TRBV6-6 to TRBJ2-5, with a possible D match to TRBD1 (6 bases). The end of the DNA aligns better with TRBJ2-7, so the J call may be wrong. Germline V gene lookup returns CDR1 MNHNY and CDR2 SVGAGI (reference sequence). CDR3 length: 14 amino acids. This chain's CDR3 is CASVDERGSGEQYF. The CDR3 nucleotides read TGTGCCAGCGTCGACGAGAGGGGGTCCGGCGAGCAGTACTTC.

The chain combines TRBV5-1 with TRBJ2-1, with TRBD2 identical over 10 bases. The V segment lost 0 bases and the J segment 4 bases; nucleotides outside the gene matches: 1. The germline CDR1 and CDR2 sequences are SGHRS and YFSETQ. CDR3 length equals 15 residues. The CDR3 spells CASSLASGGYNEQFF. Here the CDR3 DNA reads TGCGCCAGCAGCTTGGCTAGCGGGGGATACAATGAGCAGTTCTTC.

A few counts support this clone. The rearrangement joins TRBV4-2 to TRBJ2-1, with 13 positions matching TRBD2. From germline, CDR1 is LGHNA and CDR2 YNFKEQ. This CDR3 is built from 16 residues. V dropped 1 base and J dropped 3; count of bases not matched to a gene: 0. The CDR3 here is CASSQGTSGGYNEQFF. The CDR3 region has the DNA TGTGCCAGCAGCCAAGGGACTAGCGGGGGCTACAATGAGCAGTTCTTC.

The chain couples TRBV9 to TRBJ1-1, with a weak D call TRBD1 (5 bases). Germline loops: CDR1 SGDLS, CDR2 YYNGEE. The CDR3 extends over 13 amino acids. The V end was cut by 4 bases, the J end by 7 bases, with 14 bases between. The CDR3 spells CASSPGTHGEAFF. The CDR3 nucleotides read TGTGCCAGCAGCCCGGGGACTCATGGTGAAGCTTTCTTT.

The chain couples TRBV11-3 to TRBJ1-4; 7 bases map to TRBD1. The germline gives CDR1 SGHNT, CDR2 YENEEA. Trimming cost V 7 bases and J 8 bases; bases outside gene matches: 13. This CDR3 is 15 amino acids long. CDR3 in DNA: TGTGCCAGCACCCGATCCGGGACAGAGCGAGAAAAACTGTTTTTT. It is translated as CASTRSGTEREKLFF.

The J gene is TRBJ2-7, the V gene TRBV11-3; D is ambiguous. CDR1 and CDR2 (germline): SGHNT, YENEEA. The V end was cut by 0 bases, the J end by 5 bases, with 11 bases between. The CDR3 is 14 residues long. This CDR3 is CASSLDQTRNEQYF. As DNA, the CDR3 is TGTGCCAGCAGCTTAGATCAGACACGCAACGAGCAGTACTTC.

The chain is built from TRBV2 and TRBJ2-6; the D is unclear. The CDR3 is 15 residues long. V gave up 5 bases and J gave up 0 bases, with 8 bases separating them. Looked up from germline, CDR1 is SNHLY and CDR2 is FYNNEI. CDR3: CASSTLGSGANVLTF. Here the CDR3 DNA reads TGTGCCAGCAGTACCCTAGGCTCTGGGGCCAACGTCCTGACTTTC.

The V gene is TRBV2, the J gene TRBJ2-3; 8 bases map to TRBD1. CDR3 length: 13 amino acids. The V gene end was trimmed by 11 bases and the J gene end by 6 bases; junction bases not matched to a gene: 10. Germline V gene sequence: CDR1 SNHLY, CDR2 FYNNEI. CDR3 in amino acids: CAAGIQGDDTQYF. The DNA of the CDR3 is TGTGCCGCCGGTATACAGGGGGATGATACGCAGTATTTT.

The rearrangement joins TRBV19 to TRBJ1-5; D gene uncertain. Trimming shortened V by 3 bases and J by 3 bases, and 9 bases separated the two germline ends. In germline, CDR1 is LNHDA, CDR2 SQIVND (reference sequence). The CDR3 loop spans 14 amino acids. CDR3 amino acids: CASSISEANQPQHF. The CDR3 nucleotides are TGTGCCAGTAGTATCTCAGAGGCCAATCAGCCCCAGCATTTT.

The chain combines TRBV5-1 with TRBJ1-3, with D unresolved. Between the trimmed V and J ends, which lost 0 bases and 0 bases, there was a span of 7 bases. Per the germline V gene, CDR1 is SGHRS and CDR2 is YFSETQ. The CDR3 contains 15 residues. This CDR3 reads CASSLGDSSGNTIYF. In DNA form, the CDR3 reads TGCGCCAGCAGCTTGGGTGATAGCTCTGGAAACACCATATATTTT.

The chain couples TRBV5-4 to TRBJ2-2; TRBD2 matches 12 bases. This CDR3 comprises 18 residues. The junction had 12 bases not matched to a gene; V was cut back by 4 bases and J by 5 bases. Germline V lookup: CDR1 SGHNT, CDR2 YYREEE (reference sequence). The CDR3 is CASSQEPSGGGGTGELFF. CDR3 bases: TGTGCCAGCAGCCAAGAACCTAGCGGGGGGGGAGGGACCGGGGAGCTGTTTTTT.

V and J are TRBV6-1 and TRBJ1-5, with D hard to call. Per germline, CDR1 MNHNS and CDR2 SASEGT. The CDR3 consists of 11 residues. The V gene lost 6 bases and the J gene lost 9 bases, with 9 bases spanning the gap. CDR3: CASRIGWPQHF. CDR3 bases: TGTGCCAGCAGGATCGGGTGGCCCCAGCATTTT.

The V gene is TRBV5-1, the J gene TRBJ2-1, with D possibly being TRBD2 (5 bases). V was clipped by 4 bases and J by 4 bases, with 12 bases between them. Germline values: CDR1 SGHRS, CDR2 YFSETQ. The CDR3 sequence is 14 residues long. The CDR3 here is CASSTDWLYNEQFF. The CDR3 coding sequence is TGCGCCAGCAGCACGGACTGGCTATACAATGAGCAGTTCTTC.